This is a list of T cell receptor beta chains from one sample in a study of OX40 agonist ivuxolimab in advanced cancers. The method was immunoSEQ multiplex PCR; TCRdb's version includes in-frame clones alone and lacks a portion of them. There are about 63,000 clones in the sample; over 75% occur only once, and roughly 0.99% lies in the top ten. Sequencing was performed on CD4+ or CD8+ T cells sorted from blood, taken in a trial of the OX40 agonist ivuxolimab. These receptors originate from an adult with an advanced solid tumor such as melanoma, head and neck, liver or kidney cancer. Both conserved end residues are part of each CDR3. D genes are given only for firm matches. A row's size may be missing; if present it is once, few, many or a size class.

TRBD1,.,TRBV10-3,TRBJ1-1,TGTGCCATCACCCAGGGACAGGTAGGAGAAGCTTTCTTT,CAITQGQVGEAFF
TRBD2,.,TRBV5-1,TRBJ2-5,TGCGCCAGCAGCGTGTCCACTAGCGCCCAAGAGACCCAGTACTTC,CASSVSTSAQETQYF
TRBD1,.,TRBV2,TRBJ1-1,TGTGCCAGCAGCGAGTTACAGGGGTGGCCCACAACAACTGAAGCTTTCTTT,CASSELQGWPTTTEAFF
.,.,TRBV5-1,TRBJ2-7,TGCGCCAGCAGCCTGGACAGATCCTACGAGCAGTACTTC,CASSLDRSYEQYF
TRBD1,once,TRBV30,TRBJ1-4,TGTGCCTGGGGGACAGGGGGCGGGCATGAAAAACTGTTTTTT,CAWGTGGGHEKLFF
.,few,TRBV27,TRBJ2-5,TGTGCCAGCAGGGATTCAGGGGGGGGGTCCCAAGAGACCCAGTACTTC,CASRDSGGGSQETQYF
.,.,TRBV30,TRBJ2-1,TGTGCCTGGAGTGTACTAAGAAATGAGCAGTTCTTC,CAWSVLRNEQFF
.,.,TRBV10-3,TRBJ1-2,TGTGCCATCAGTGAGCAGACAGCCCCTTACTATGGCTACACCTTC,CAISEQTAPYYGYTF
.,.,TRBV2,TRBJ2-7,TGTGCCGGGGGTTTGGGGGCGGGTGAGCAGTACTTC,CAGGLGAGEQYF
TRBD1,.,TRBV7-2,TRBJ2-7,TGTGCCAGCAGCCGCCGGGACAGGGGGACTTACGAGCAGTACTTC,CASSRRDRGTYEQYF
TRBD2,once,TRBV7-8,TRBJ2-3,TGTGCCAGCAGCTTAGCTAGCGGGGGGGCGTATACGCAGTATTTT,CASSLASGGAYTQYF
TRBD1,.,TRBV19,TRBJ1-1,TGTGCCAGTACCCCGAGGTGGACAGGGAACATGAACACTGAAGCTTTCTTT,CASTPRWTGNMNTEAFF
.,.,TRBV13,TRBJ1-2,TGTGCCAGCAGCTTAGGTTTCAATCCGGGAGGCTACACCTTC,CASSLGFNPGGYTF
.,.,TRBV6-5,TRBJ1-6,TGTGCCAGCAGTTACTCGGGCACAGGGCATAATTCACCCCTCCACTTT,CASSYSGTGHNSPLHF
TRBD1,.,TRBV2,TRBJ1-5,TGTGCCAGCAGGCTAGGACAGGGTGGGAATCAGCCCCAGCATTTT,CASRLGQGGNQPQHF
TRBD1,.,TRBV7-2,TRBJ1-4,TGTGCCAGCAGCCCCCAGACAGGGGCCGGCGAAAAACTGTTTTTT,CASSPQTGAGEKLFF
.,.,TRBV14,TRBJ2-2,TGTGCCAGCAGCCAAGATAGGACCGGGGAGCTGTTTTTT,CASSQDRTGELFF
.,.,TRBV11-1,TRBJ2-1,TGTGCCAGCAGTACGTGGGCCTACTCCTACAATGAGCAGTTCTTC,CASSTWAYSYNEQFF
.,.,TRBV29-1,TRBJ1-1,TGCAGCGTTGGGGGCAGTCGTAACACTGAAGCTTTCTTT,CSVGGSRNTEAFF
.,.,TRBV4-3,TRBJ2-3,TGCGCCAGCAGCCAAGGGAGGGGGACAGATACGCAGTATTTT,CASSQGRGTDTQYF
.,few,TRBV2,TRBJ2-7,TGTGCCAGCATGTACAGACTTACTTCCTACGAGCAGTACTTC,CASMYRLTSYEQYF
.,.,TRBV27,TRBJ2-7,TGTGCCAGCAGTTATAAGGGGCTGGGGATATACGAGCAGTACTTC,CASSYKGLGIYEQYF
.,.,TRBV15,TRBJ2-7,TGTGCCACCAGCGGGAGATCCGGGACCGCGTACGAGCAGTACTTC,CATSGRSGTAYEQYF
TRBD1,few,TRBV6-5,TRBJ2-1,TGTGCCAGCAAACGACCGGGACAGGGGGTAAATGAGCAGTTCTTC,CASKRPGQGVNEQFF
.,.,TRBV21-1,TRBJ1-1,TGTGCCAGCAGCAGGGACATTCCTGAAGCTTTCTTT,CASSRDIPEAFF
.,.,TRBV19,TRBJ2-1,TGTGCCAGTAGCACCACGGGGATCTCCTACAATGAGCAGTTCTTC,CASSTTGISYNEQFF
.,.,TRBV29-1,TRBJ1-1,TGCAGCGTTGTTTCAAACAGACTGAACACTGAAGCTTTCTTT,CSVVSNRLNTEAFF
.,.,TRBV11-2,TRBJ1-5,TGTGCCAGCAGCTTAGGCGGTCAGCCCCAGCATTTT,CASSLGGQPQHF
.,.,TRBV10-1,TRBJ2-1,TGCGCCAGCGGCGCGGGTTTGGACAATGAGCAGTTCTTC,CASGAGLDNEQFF
.,once,TRBV6-1,TRBJ1-2,TGTGCCAGCAGTGTACCACCTCCCCTCTATGGCTACACCTTC,CASSVPPPLYGYTF
.,once,TRBV7-8,TRBJ2-4,TGTGCCAGCAGCTCTATAGGTGGGACATCACTAGCCAAAAACATTCAGTACTTC,CASSSIGGTSLAKNIQYF
.,.,TRBV18,TRBJ1-1,TGTGCCAGCTCACCGCCTTCGGGAGCGAACACTGAAGCTTTCTTT,CASSPPSGANTEAFF
.,.,TRBV10-2,TRBJ1-1,TGCGCCACGATCCTGGGGAGTGTGTCTGAAGCTTTCTTT,CATILGSVSEAFF
TRBD1,.,TRBV19,TRBJ2-3,TGTGCCAGTAGTATACCCTTCGGACAGGTAGACACAGATACGCAGTATTTT,CASSIPFGQVDTDTQYF
.,.,TRBV30,TRBJ1-2,TGTGCCTGGTCCCGGTCGGGGGCTAATGGCTACACCTTC,CAWSRSGANGYTF
.,.,TRBV19,TRBJ2-3,TGTGCCTCAAGGAGAGGGGGAGACACAGATACGCAGTATTTT,CASRRGGDTDTQYF
.,.,TRBV30,TRBJ2-3,TGTGCCGGGTTTCCACACTCTAGCACAGATACGCAGTATTTT,CAGFPHSSTDTQYF
TRBD1,.,TRBV4-2,TRBJ1-2,TGTGCCAGCAGCCAAGAGGGGGACAGGGCGGCGTATGGCTACACCTTC,CASSQEGDRAAYGYTF
.,few,TRBV7-9,TRBJ1-2,TGTGCCAGCAGCTTAGAGGCTACTGGCTACACCTTC,CASSLEATGYTF
TRBD2,.,TRBV15,TRBJ2-3,TGTGCCACCAGCAGAGGGACTAGCGGGGGATCGACGGGGAGAGATACGCAGTATTTT,CATSRGTSGGSTGRDTQYF
.,.,TRBV5-4,TRBJ2-3,TGTGCCAGCAGCCCAAGTGGGAAGACTAGCACAGATACGCAGTATTTT,CASSPSGKTSTDTQYF
.,once,TRBV7-6,TRBJ1-3,TGTGCCAGCAGCTTAGCCGGCTTCGGTGAATCTGGAAACACCATATATTTT,CASSLAGFGESGNTIYF
.,.,TRBV27,TRBJ2-2,TGTGCCAGCAATTGGGGACCGGGCACCGGGGAGCTGTTTTTT,CASNWGPGTGELFF
TRBD2,.,TRBV6-1,TRBJ2-7,TGTGCCAGCAGTCCTCTAGCGGGGGACGACGAGCAGTACTTC,CASSPLAGDDEQYF
.,.,TRBV9,TRBJ2-5,TGTGCCAGCAGCGTATCTACAGAAAGGGAAGAGACCCAGTACTTC,CASSVSTEREETQYF
TRBD1,.,TRBV9,TRBJ2-5,TGTGCCAGCAGCGGAACGGGACAGGTCTTTGGGACCCAGTACTTC,CASSGTGQVFGTQYF
TRBD2,.,TRBV30,TRBJ2-7,TGTGCCTGGAGTTTCAGGGCGGGGGGCTCCTACGAGCAGTACTTC,CAWSFRAGGSYEQYF
TRBD1,.,TRBV5-4,TRBJ1-3,TGTGCCAGCAGCTTCCGCACAGGGGATTCTGGAAACACCATATATTTT,CASSFRTGDSGNTIYF
.,.,TRBV2,TRBJ1-4,TGTGCCAGCAGTGAGATCGGTGGTGAAAAACTGTTTTTT,CASSEIGGEKLFF